A selection of T cell receptor beta chains follows, all from one sample in a study of T cells after yellow fever vaccination. Via MiXCR, TCRdb re-called the 5' RACE reads, giving one row per CDR3 protein. The sample gives about 310,000 distinct CDR3 sequences, approximately 3.8% of which show up once; roughly a quarter is in the top ten. The source was PBMCs, collected on the day of the yellow fever booster vaccination. The receptors stem from a young man who received the YFV17D yellow fever vaccine. Both conserved end residues are part of each CDR3. D genes are given only for firm matches. Clone size is shown for a subset of rows, as once, few, many or a class of expanded clone.

TRBJ2-7	TRBD2	TRBV5-1	many	TGCGCCAGCAGCTTGGCCCCAGCGGGGGGGCGAGCCTACGAGCAGTACTTC	CASSLAPAGGRAYEQYF
TRBJ2-5	NA	TRBV3-1	many	TGTGCCAGCAGCCAAGAAAGCCGACCCGTCCGGGAGACCCAGTACTTC	CASSQESRPVRETQYF
TRBJ1-5	TRBD1	TRBV5-1	many	TGCGCCAGCAGGTGGACAGGGGATCAGCCCCAGCATTTT	CASRWTGDQPQHF
TRBJ1-2	NA	TRBV5-1	NA	TGCGCCAGCAGCCGAACCTTTGGGACGGATTATGGCTACACCTTC	CASSRTFGTDYGYTF
TRBJ1-3	NA	TRBV5-4	few	TGTGCCAGCAGCTTGGTGCCCGGGACTGGAAACACCATATATTTT	CASSLVPGTGNTIYF
TRBJ2-7	NA	TRBV18	many	TGTGCCAGCTCATACACCCCCCAACCAGGGGCCGAGCAGTACTTC	CASSYTPQPGAEQYF
TRBJ2-3	TRBD1	TRBV24-1	many	TGTGCCACCAGTGACCACAGGGGCGGCACAGATACGCAGTATTTT	CATSDHRGGTDTQYF
TRBJ1-2	TRBD1	TRBV20-1	few	TGCAGTGCTAGCCCCTTAAGACAGGGGGCTAACTATGGCTACACCTTC	CSASPLRQGANYGYTF
TRBJ1-3	NA	TRBV6-1	few	TGTGCCAGCAGTGGGAGGGCACGGACCTCTGGAAACACCATATATTTT	CASSGRARTSGNTIYF
TRBJ2-2	NA	TRBV12-3/TRBV12-4	few	TGTGCCAGCAGTGGGGGGGCCCCCGGGGAGCTGTTTTTT	CASSGGAPGELFF
TRBJ2-7	TRBD2	TRBV20-1	NA	TGCAGTGCTAGAGGGGGACTAGCAGGCGAGCAGTACTTC	CSARGGLAGEQYF
TRBJ2-7	TRBD1	TRBV7-2	many	TGTGCCAGCAGCTTAGACAGGGGGCGCCTTAACGAGCAGTACTTC	CASSLDRGRLNEQYF
TRBJ2-1	NA	TRBV7-6	many	TGTGCCAGCAGCTTAGCCCTAGGGTCGGGAGAGCAGTTCTTC	CASSLALGSGEQFF
TRBJ2-3	NA	TRBV5-1	many	TGCGCCAGCAGTTATTGGGGTTCAGATACGCAGTATTTT	CASSYWGSDTQYF
TRBJ1-1	TRBD1	TRBV6-5	few	TGTGCCAGCAGAGTTGGGGCCTTGACAGGGCCAAACACTGAAGCTTTCTTT	CASRVGALTGPNTEAFF
TRBJ2-1	TRBD1	TRBV24-1	many	TGTGCCACCAGTGTCGCCGGGACAGCCTACAATGAGCAGTTCTTC	CATSVAGTAYNEQFF
TRBJ2-6	NA	TRBV3-1	NA	TGTGCCAGCAGCCGCGGAGGTGGCTCTGGGGCCAACGTCCTGACTTTC	CASSRGGGSGANVLTF
TRBJ2-5	NA	TRBV7-2	NA	TGTGCCAGCAGCTTAGCGGACGAAGAGACCCAGTACTTC	CASSLADEETQYF
TRBJ2-4	NA	TRBV3-1	many	TGTGCCAGCAGCCAAAGGGCCGGGGCCAAAAACATTCAGTACTTC	CASSQRAGAKNIQYF
TRBJ2-5	TRBD1	TRBV7-2	few	TGTGCCAGCAGCTCTCAGACAGGGGGCCAAGAGACCCAGTACTTC	CASSSQTGGQETQYF
TRBJ2-1	NA	TRBV5-1	many	TGCGCCAGCAGCCGTGTTCTAGTGGGTGAGCAGTTCTTC	CASSRVLVGEQFF
TRBJ1-1	NA	TRBV20-1	many	TGCAGTGCCAGGACAGTTGAAGCTTTCTTT	CSARTVEAFF
TRBJ2-5	TRBD1	TRBV29-1	many	TGCAGCGGACAGGGGTTGGGAGAGACCCAGTACTTC	CSGQGLGETQYF
TRBJ2-5	NA	TRBV30	few	TGTGCCTGGAGTGGGCCGGATCAAGAGACCCAGTACTTC	CAWSGPDQETQYF
TRBJ1-2	NA	TRBV18	many	TGTGCCAGCTCACCAGGGCCGAACTATGGCTACACCTTC	CASSPGPNYGYTF
TRBJ2-4	NA	TRBV7-8	many	TGTGCCAGCAGCTTAGCATTAGGGGCCAAAAACATTCAGTACTTC	CASSLALGAKNIQYF
TRBJ1-2	NA	TRBV7-2	few	TGTGCCAGCAGCTTTTCCCAGAACGGCTACACCTTC	CASSFSQNGYTF
TRBJ2-7	NA	TRBV7-6	few	TGTGCCAGCAGCGGGGACACCCTGGGCGAGCAGTACTTC	CASSGDTLGEQYF
TRBJ1-2	NA	TRBV7-2	few	TGTGCCAGCAGCCTCATGCCAGGGCCGGGCTATGGCTACACCTTC	CASSLMPGPGYGYTF
TRBJ2-3	TRBD2	TRBV6-1	many	TGTGCCACTCATAGCGGGGGGGATGCAGATACGCAGTATTTT	CATHSGGDADTQYF
TRBJ1-1	NA	TRBV7-2	few	TGTGCCAGCGGGGCGGCCAGAACTGAAGCTTTCTTT	CASGAARTEAFF
TRBJ2-1	TRBD2	TRBV13	NA	TGTGCCAGCAGCTCATTCACCTTAGCGGGGGGGCAGACCTACAATGAGCAGTTCTTC	CASSSFTLAGGQTYNEQFF
TRBJ2-5	NA	TRBV18	many	TGTGCCAGCTCACCTGTTCCAGGGGAAGAGACCCAGTACTTC	CASSPVPGEETQYF
TRBJ2-5	NA	TRBV15	few	TGTGCCACCAGCAGACCTTCGACAGGAGGGAAGACCCAGTACTTC	CATSRPSTGGKTQYF
TRBJ2-2	TRBD2	TRBV12-3/TRBV12-4	few	TGTGCCAGCAGCCTTAGCGGGTTTGACACCGGGGAGCTGTTTTTT	CASSLSGFDTGELFF
TRBJ1-6	NA	TRBV20-1	few	TGCAGTGCCGTTTACGCTCGGGATTCACCCCTCCACTTT	CSAVYARDSPLHF
TRBJ1-1	TRBD1	TRBV7-2	many	TGTGCCAGCAGCCCGACAGGGGGTACCCCTGAAGCTTTCTTT	CASSPTGGTPEAFF
TRBJ2-5	NA	TRBV7-9	few	TGTGCCAGCAGCCCAATGGGAGGCAGCGAGACCCAGTACTTC	CASSPMGGSETQYF
TRBJ2-1	TRBD2	TRBV5-1	NA	TGCGCCAGCAGCTTGGCTCCTAGCGGGGACCCCCATGAGCAGTTCTTC	CASSLAPSGDPHEQFF
TRBJ1-2	TRBD1	TRBV11-2	NA	TGTGCCAGCAGCGACGGGATGGAGGGGGCGAACTGTGGCTACACCTTC	CASSDGMEGANCGYTF
TRBJ2-3	NA	TRBV7-2	many	TGTGCCAGCAGCCAACGGCCGGTCTCAGATACGCAGTATTTT	CASSQRPVSDTQYF
TRBJ2-5	TRBD2	TRBV7-2	NA	TGTGCCAGCAGCTTAGCTTTGAGCGGGGGGAAGACCCAGTACTTC	CASSLALSGGKTQYF
TRBJ2-1	NA	TRBV7-2	NA	TGTGCCAGCAGCTCTCAATTCAATGAGCAGTTCTTC	CASSSQFNEQFF
TRBJ2-5	TRBD1	TRBV7-6	few	TGTGCCAGCAGCAATCGACAGGGACCCCTGGAGACCCAGTACTTC	CASSNRQGPLETQYF
TRBJ2-7	NA	TRBV20-1	many	TGCAGTGCTAGAGATCCAGGCAGCTTCTACGAGCAGTACTTC	CSARDPGSFYEQYF
TRBJ1-5	NA	TRBV12-3/TRBV12-4	many	TGTGCCAGCAGTTTAGACGGCAGGGTTAGCAATCAGCCCCAGCATTTT	CASSLDGRVSNQPQHF
TRBJ2-7	NA	TRBV5-1	many	TGCGCCAGCAGCTTGGATGGGCAGGCCTCGCAGTACTTC	CASSLDGQASQYF
TRBJ1-4	NA	TRBV7-9	many	TGTGCCAGCAGCGGTGAAAAACTGTTTTTT	CASSGEKLFF
TRBJ1-2	NA	TRBV24-1	NA	TGTGCCACCAGTGCCCGGACTGCTTATGGCTACACCTTC	CATSARTAYGYTF
TRBJ2-1	TRBD2	TRBV20-1	NA	TGCAGTGCTAGATACAGCGGGGGGAGGAATGAGCAGTTCTTC	CSARYSGGRNEQFF
TRBJ2-7	TRBD2	TRBV19	NA	TGTGCCAGTAGTGCAAGCGGGAGCTACGAGCAGTACTTC	CASSASGSYEQYF
TRBJ2-5	NA	TRBV7-9	few	TGTGCCAGCAGCTTAGGGTTGTCCGGACAGCTACAAGAGACCCAGTACTTC	CASSLGLSGQLQETQYF
TRBJ1-2	NA	TRBV4-3	many	TGCGCCAGCAGCCCATCACCGTATTGGAACTATGGCTACACCTTC	CASSPSPYWNYGYTF